Presented here are 22 T cell receptor beta chains from one specimen sequenced in a study of identical twins. TCRdb processed the 5' RACE reads anew with MiXCR; each CDR3 protein has one entry. Here the sample spans roughly 690,000 distinct CDR3 sequences, around 5.7% being singletons. The sequenced material came from naive T cells sorted from blood. These receptors were obtained from a man aged 18 to 30 in good health.

In this sample, this clonotype turned up a few times. The chain couples TRBV28 to TRBJ2-5; 9 bases are a match to TRBD1. From germline, CDR1 is MDHEN and CDR2 SYDVKM. This CDR3 has 13 amino acids. The trim removed 8 bases at V and 5 bases at J, leaving 6 bases unmatched. This CDR3 reads CASFTGGGETQYF. CDR3 nucleotide sequence: TGTGCCAGCTTTACAGGGGGCGGGGAGACCCAGTACTTC.

There are many counts of this clonotype. The junction differs from germline at one of its ends, possibly a read error. The genes are TRBV7-9 and TRBJ2-6; maybe TRBD1 (6 bases). The CDR3 extends over 15 amino acids. Germline lookup yields CDR1 SEHNR and CDR2 FQNEAQ (reference sequence). The CDR3 reads CGVRTDFSGANVLTF. Written as DNA, the CDR3 is TGCGGTGTAAGGACAGATTTCTCTGGGGCCAACGTCCTGACTTTC.

This chain joins TRBV10-3 and TRBJ2-1; 12 bases line up with TRBD2. J gave up 2 bases and V 2 bases, and 10 bases lay outside the gene matches. The V gene's germline CDR1 is ENHRY and CDR2 SYGVKD. The CDR3 runs to 19 residues. CDR3 coding DNA: TGTGCCATCAGTGAGAGCCTAGCGGGAGGGCCCTGGACCTACAATGAGCAGTTCTTC. This gives the protein CAISESLAGGPWTYNEQFF.

This clonotype was counted ten times or more. The chain links TRBV6-2 or TRBV6-3 to TRBJ1-5; D unclear. Per germline, CDR1 MNHEY and CDR2 SVGEGT. The V end was cut by 8 bases, the J end by 1 base, with 9 bases between. The CDR3 is 13 residues long. CDR3 loop: CASRVTSNQPQHF. CDR3 in DNA: TGTGCCAGCCGGGTCACCAGCAATCAGCCCCAGCATTTT.

J is TRBJ1-6 and V is TRBV30; no firm D call. The CDR3 is 15 residues long. Germline V CDR1 and CDR2: GTSNPN, SVGIG (reference sequence). V lost 1 base and J lost 5, with 12 bases in between. The CDR3: CAWSGKEMHNSPLHF. For the CDR3, the DNA is TGTGCCTGGAGTGGAAAGGAGATGCATAATTCACCCCTCCACTTT. Based on the CDR3 plus reference TRBV30 and TRBJ1-6, the full variable domain is SQTIHQWPATLVQPVGSPLSLECTVEGTSNPNLYWYRQAAGRGLQLLFYSVGIGQISSEVPQNLSASRPQDRQFILSSKKLLLSDSGFYLCAWSGKEMHNSPLHFGNGTRLTVT.

This clonotype occurred many times. V and J are TRBV9 and TRBJ1-1; no clear D. The CDR3 has 15 residues. The V end lost 0 bases, the J end lost 4 bases, and 13 bases lay between the germline ends. From germline, CDR1 is SGDLS and CDR2 YYNGEE. The CDR3 sequence: CASSVEGRRLTEAFF. CDR3 bases: TGTGCCAGCAGCGTAGAGGGCAGGCGTCTCACTGAAGCTTTCTTT.

The chain couples TRBV14 to TRBJ2-1, with a tentative D call TRBD1 (5 bases). This CDR3 is 14 amino acids long. Germline CDR1 is SGHDN and CDR2 is FVKESK. V was trimmed by 3 bases and J by 5 bases, leaving 11 bases between them. This CDR3 reads CASSHAFRDNEQFF. The CDR3 region has the DNA TGTGCCAGCAGCCACGCCTTCAGGGACAATGAGCAGTTCTTC.

This chain joins TRBV5-5 and TRBJ2-7; possible D gene TRBD1, 6 bases. The germline V gene has CDR1 SGHKS and CDR2 YYEKEE (reference sequence). This CDR3 has 14 residues. Trimming took off 2 bases at V and 5 bases at J, with 14 bases between the two ends. The CDR3 coding sequence is TGTGCCAGCAGCTTAGTCTCATCAGGGGACGAGCAGTACGTC. This gives the protein CASSLVSSGDEQYV.

This clonotype appeared many times. The chain is built from TRBV29-1 and TRBJ2-1; D may be TRBD1 (6 bases). The V end lost 4 bases, the J end lost 14 bases, and 9 bases lay between the germline ends. This CDR3 contains 9 residues. CDR1 is SQVTM and CDR2 is ANQGSEA in the germline V gene. This CDR3 is CSVGRQEFF. CDR3 DNA sequence: TGCAGCGTTGGGCGACAGGAGTTCTTC.

This clonotype appeared many times. The rearrangement joins TRBV11-3 to TRBJ2-1; tentatively, D is TRBD2 (5 bases). Germline-derived CDR1 and CDR2 are SGHNT and YENEEA. Trimming removed 1 base from V and 3 bases from J, with 10 bases in between. CDR3 size: 15 residues. The CDR3 bases are TGTGCCAGCAGCTTAGGAGATACTAGCTACAATGAGCAGTTCTTC. It is translated as CASSLGDTSYNEQFF.

This clonotype was recorded at least ten times. The V and J genes are TRBV7-2 and TRBJ2-2; no reliable D call. The CDR3 runs 14 residues. The V gene's germline CDR1 is SGHTA and CDR2 FQGNSA. V was clipped by 4 bases and J by 1 base, with 7 bases between them. CDR3 sequence: CASSSTRNTGELFF. CDR3 DNA: TGTGCCAGCAGCTCAACCCGGAACACCGGGGAGCTGTTTTTT.

This clonotype has at least ten counts. The chain joins TRBV10-3 to TRBJ2-1; a weak D match, TRBD2 (6 bases). V lost 0 bases, J lost 0 bases, and 15 bases lay in between. The CDR3 is 18 residues long. Germline CDR1 and CDR2: ENHRY and SYGVKD. The CDR3 is CAISESGGVLPSYNEQFF. The CDR3 nucleotides are TGTGCCATCAGTGAGTCTGGCGGGGTTTTACCCTCCTACAATGAGCAGTTCTTC.

Ten or more counts support this clonotype. V gene TRBV9 combines with J gene TRBJ2-7, with 7 bases that match TRBD1. J gave up 1 base and V 0 bases, and 1 base lay outside the gene matches. CDR3 length: 14 amino acids. Germline lookup yields CDR1 SGDLS and CDR2 YYNGEE. The CDR3 sequence is CASSVAGQSYEQYF. The CDR3 region has the DNA TGTGCCAGCAGCGTAGCGGGACAGTCCTACGAGCAGTACTTC.

The chain couples TRBV3-1 to TRBJ2-3; 9 bases are shared with TRBD2. This CDR3 spans 15 amino acids. Losses at the gene ends were 4 bases for V and 3 bases for J; bases not matched to a gene: 5. Per germline, CDR1 LGHDT and CDR2 YNNKEL (reference sequence). For the CDR3, the DNA is TGTGCCAGCAGCCGCATGACTAGCGGTACAGATACGCAGTATTTT. Translated, it gives CASSRMTSGTDTQYF.

Written as DNA, the CDR3 is TGCAGTGCCACAGATCTAGCGGCTAGCACAGATACGCAGTATTTT. This codes for CSATDLAASTDTQYF. The chain couples TRBV20-1 to TRBJ2-3; 7 bases match TRBD2. Germline lookup yields CDR1 DFQATT and CDR2 SNEGSKA (reference sequence). Trimming at V came to 6 bases and at J to 0 bases, leaving 9 bases not matched to a gene. There are 15 residues in the CDR3.

The chain couples TRBV20-1 to TRBJ2-1; the D gene could be TRBD1 or TRBD2 (5 bases each). The V gene lost 5 bases and the J gene lost 5 bases, with 16 bases spanning the gap. CDR1 DFQATT and CDR2 SNEGSKA come from the germline V gene (reference sequence). The CDR3 runs to 14 residues. CDR3 bases: TGCAGTGCTCGGCGAGGGTCGACAGACAATGAGCAGTTCTTC. This gives the protein CSARRGSTDNEQFF.

This clonotype has at least ten counts. One junction end does not reproduce the germline sequence, and a read error may be involved. This chain links TRBV7-9 with TRBJ1-3, with no clear D. The CDR3 contains 13 residues. Germline CDR1 is SEHNR and CDR2 is FQNEAQ (reference sequence). CDR3 DNA sequence: TGTGCCAGCAGTTTAGCAGGTGGAAACACCATATATTTT. The encoded protein is CASSLAGGNTIYF.

The chain carries TRBV25-1 and TRBJ2-1; no definite D call. Germline V gene data show CDR1 as MGHDK and CDR2 as SYGVNS. Between the trimmed V and J ends, which lost 1 base and 9 bases, there was a span of 10 bases. This CDR3 has 13 residues. CDR3 region: CASSESQLGEQFF. The CDR3 coding sequence is TGTGCCAGCAGTGAATCGCAGCTGGGTGAGCAGTTCTTC.

The rearrangement joins TRBV30 to TRBJ2-5; unclear D gene. This CDR3 comprises 11 residues. The V gene lost 3 bases and the J gene lost 6 bases, with 8 bases spanning the gap. Germline CDR1 is GTSNPN and CDR2 is SVGIG (reference sequence). This CDR3 is CAWREIQTQYF. The CDR3 DNA reads TGTGCCTGGAGGGAGATACAGACCCAGTACTTC.

This clonotype has only a few counts. V is TRBV7-9 and J is TRBJ1-5, with D unclear. Trimming removed 0 bases from V and 4 bases from J, with 4 bases in between. Germline-derived CDR1 and CDR2 are SEHNR and FQNEAQ (reference sequence). The length of the CDR3 is 13 residues. The CDR3 sequence is CASSLAKNQPQHF. CDR3 in DNA: TGTGCCAGCAGCTTAGCTAAAAATCAGCCCCAGCATTTT. The full variable domain, in which reference TRBV7-9 and TRBJ1-5 provide the parts outside the CDR3, is DTGVSQNPRHKITKRGQNVTFRCDPISEHNRLYWYRQTLGQGPEFLTYFQNEAQLEKSRLLSDRFSAERPKGSFSTLEIQRTEQGDSAMYLCASSLAKNQPQHFGDGTRLSIL.

Worth noting for this clonotype: The junction departs from germline at one end; a sequencing error may be responsible. The CDR3 DNA follows: TGCGCCAGCAGCACCGTCCGGCCCGCGAACACCGGGGAGGTGTTTTTT. Translated, it gives CASSTVRPANTGEVFF. The rearrangement links TRBV5-1 to TRBJ2-2, with a tentative D call TRBD2 (6 bases). The CDR3 is 16 amino acids. CDR1 and CDR2 from the germline V gene are SGHRS and YFSETQ.

This clonotype was detected a few times. The rearrangement joins TRBV12-3 or TRBV12-4 to TRBJ2-4; TRBD2 is a possible D gene (5 bases). Trimming shortened V by 3 bases and J by 9 bases, and 15 bases separated the two germline ends. CDR3 size: 14 residues. The CDR3 reads CASSFRGLEGIQYF. The CDR3, as DNA: TGTGCCAGCAGTTTTCGGGGTTTAGAAGGCATTCAGTACTTC.